These 19 T cell receptor beta chains were sequenced from one sample in a study of blood T cell repertoires in COVID-19. Measured with immunoSEQ multiplex PCR; TCRdb has only the in-frame clones, and not every one. The data contain about 120,000 clones, 85% of them singletons. The sample taken for sequencing was peripheral blood. The receptors stem from a man older than 75 with acute or convalescent COVID-19.

The rearrangement links TRBV6-4 to TRBJ2-7; 8 bases map to TRBD1. The V gene end was trimmed by 7 bases and the J gene end by 2 bases; junction bases not matched to a gene: 10. The CDR3 consists of 15 residues. Per germline, CDR1 MRHNA and CDR2 SNTAGT. The CDR3: CASTMGDRKTYEQYF. CDR3 nucleotide sequence: TGTGCCAGCACCATGGGGGACAGGAAAACCTACGAGCAGTACTTC.

The chain is built from TRBV19 and TRBJ2-1; 10 positions match TRBD1. V lost 5 bases and J lost 7; bases outside the gene matches: 8. CDR3 length equals 15 residues. The germline V gene encodes CDR1 LNHDA and CDR2 SQIVND (reference sequence). The CDR3 bases are TGTGCCAGTAGTCCGCGCGGGACAGGGGTGAATGAGCAGTTCTTC. Its protein is CASSPRGTGVNEQFF. The variable domain in full, with the rest retrieved from reference TRBV19 and TRBJ2-1, is DGGITQSPKYLFRKEGQNVTLSCEQNLNHDAMYWYRQDPGQGLRLIYYSQIVNDFQKGDIAEGYSVSREKKESFPLTVTSAQKNPTAFYLCASSPRGTGVNEQFFGPGTRLTVL.

The V gene is TRBV7-3, the J gene TRBJ1-1; the match to TRBD1 covers 10 bases. The V gene's germline CDR1 is SGHTA and CDR2 FQGTGA. There are 15 residues in the CDR3. Losses at the gene ends were 5 bases for V and 2 bases for J; bases not matched to a gene: 5. The CDR3 region is CASSPRDRGNTEAFF. DNA for the CDR3: TGTGCCAGCAGCCCCAGGGACAGGGGTAACACTGAAGCTTTCTTT.

This chain uses TRBV18 with TRBJ2-7, with D perhaps TRBD1 (6 bases). CDR3 length: 13 residues. Germline lookup yields CDR1 KGHSH and CDR2 LQKENI. Deletions cut 0 bases from V and 3 bases from J, with 6 bases between. This chain's CDR3 is CASSPPDSYEQYF. Written as DNA, the CDR3 is TGTGCCAGCTCACCACCGGACAGCTACGAGCAGTACTTC.

This chain uses TRBV7-2 with TRBJ1-4; possibly TRBD1 for D (6 bases). Germline values: CDR1 SGHTA, CDR2 FQGNSA. V dropped 5 bases and J dropped 4 bases, with 11 bases sitting between them. The CDR3 covers 14 residues. The CDR3 bases are TGTGCCAGCAGCCCAGGACAGTATAATGAAAAACTGTTTTTT. Encoded protein: CASSPGQYNEKLFF.

The V gene is TRBV6-2 or TRBV6-3, the J gene TRBJ2-1; TRBD2 is a possible D gene (6 bases). Germline V CDR1 and CDR2: MNHEY, SVGEGT. This CDR3 region has 15 residues. The V end lost 2 bases, the J end lost 10 bases, and 18 bases lay between the germline ends. CDR3 DNA: TGTGCCAGCAGTTACGCGGGGCCCGGCGGACGGGAGCAGTTCTTC. Translating it yields CASSYAGPGGREQFF.

The CDR3 sequence is CSASRYSEANYGYTF. The CDR3 DNA is TGCAGTGCCAGTCGTTACAGTGAAGCTAACTATGGCTACACCTTC. J is TRBJ1-2 and V is TRBV20-1; D ambiguous. The germline V gene encodes CDR1 DFQATT and CDR2 SNEGSKA (reference sequence). The CDR3 extends over 15 amino acids. V was cut by 6 bases and J by 0 bases, with 17 bases left in between.

This clone was picked up one time. V gene TRBV19 combines with J gene TRBJ2-7; no reliable D call. Trimming removed 4 bases at V and 0 bases at J, with 13 bases between. The germline gives CDR1 LNHDA, CDR2 SQIVND (reference sequence). The CDR3 totals 15 residues. This CDR3 is CASSNRILSSYEQYF. CDR3 nucleotides: TGTGCCAGTAGTAACAGAATCCTCAGCTCCTACGAGCAGTACTTC.

This chain connects TRBV6-2 or TRBV6-3 to TRBJ1-5; D is possibly TRBD1 (6 bases). The germline V gene has CDR1 MNHEY and CDR2 SVGEGT. This CDR3 contains 16 residues. Trimming removed 5 bases at V and 5 bases at J, with 19 bases between. The CDR3 DNA reads TGTGCCAGCAGTGATGGAGGAGGGGGGGCGTATCAGCCCCAGCATTTT. Translated, it gives CASSDGGGGAYQPQHF.

The chain employs TRBV5-1 and TRBJ2-7; TRBD2 is a possible D gene (7 bases). Germline CDR1 SGHRS, CDR2 YFSETQ. The CDR3 loop spans 15 amino acids. With 5 bases removed from V and 6 bases from J, the gap between germline ends came to 21 bases. Here the CDR3 reads CASSRGAGATPEQYF. Here the CDR3 DNA reads TGCGCCAGCAGTCGGGGGGCGGGAGCTACCCCCGAGCAGTACTTC.

This clone has a handful of counts. The J gene is TRBJ2-7, the V gene TRBV9, with 7 bases matching TRBD2. The CDR3 consists of 15 residues. V shed 0 bases, J shed 2 bases, and the junction held 5 bases outside the gene matches. The germline CDR1 and CDR2 sequences are SGDLS and YYNGEE. CDR3 DNA sequence: TGTGCCAGCAGCGTAGAGGCGGGAGCCACCTACGAGCAGTACTTC. This translates into CASSVEAGATYEQYF. The whole variable domain, filled in from reference TRBV9 and TRBJ2-7, reads DSGVTQTPKHLITATGQRVTLRCSPRSGDLSVYWYQQSLDQGLQFLIQYYNGEERAKGNILERFSAQQFPDLHSELNLSSLELGDSALYFCASSVEAGATYEQYFGPGTRLTVT.

V usage is TRBV5-1 and J usage is TRBJ2-3; D unresolved. CDR3 length equals 11 residues. Trimming removed 4 bases from V and 6 bases from J, with 6 bases in between. Germline lookup yields CDR1 SGHRS and CDR2 YFSETQ. CDR3 region: CASSESDTQYF. CDR3 in DNA: TGCGCCAGCAGCGAGTCTGATACGCAGTATTTT.

The V call is TRBV2, the J call TRBJ2-2, with 7 bases matching TRBD1. The V gene's germline CDR1 is SNHLY and CDR2 FYNNEI. CDR3 length: 14 residues. The J segment lost 6 bases and the V segment lost 5 bases, leaving 6 bases of the junction unmatched. As DNA, the CDR3 is TGTGCCAGCAGTTCCGGGACAGCCCCCGGGGAGCTGTTTTTT. Translated: CASSSGTAPGELFF.

The chain links TRBV29-1 to TRBJ2-1, with TRBD1 identical over 8 bases. Germline V gives CDR1 SQVTM, CDR2 ANQGSEA. V dropped 6 bases and J dropped 2; count of bases not matched to a gene: 6. The CDR3 runs to 14 residues. The CDR3 sequence: CSVLGQGTYNEQFF. CDR3 DNA: TGCAGCGTGCTTGGACAGGGAACCTACAATGAGCAGTTCTTC.

This rearrangement joins TRBV5-6 to TRBJ1-2; 9 nucleotides match TRBD1. CDR1 SGHDT and CDR2 YYEEEE come from the germline V gene. This CDR3 is 14 amino acids long. V trimming: 3 bases; J trimming: 3 bases; junction bases outside the gene matches: 3. CDR3 residues: CASSWDREYYGYTF. The CDR3 region has the DNA TGTGCCAGCAGCTGGGACAGGGAGTACTATGGCTACACCTTC.

The chain recombines TRBV19 with TRBJ1-5, with 7 bases identical to TRBD1. The junction had 8 bases not matched to a gene; V was cut back by 3 bases and J by 9 bases. Germline V gene data show CDR1 as LNHDA and CDR2 as SQIVND (reference sequence). The CDR3 is 14 amino acids. The CDR3 spells CASSIGDSISPQHF. The CDR3 nucleotides read TGTGCCAGTAGTATTGGGGACAGCATCTCGCCCCAGCATTTT.

The chain is built from TRBV10-3 and TRBJ2-3; 7 bases match TRBD2. J lost 0 bases, V lost 4 bases, and 10 bases had no gene match. Germline V gene lookup returns CDR1 ENHRY and CDR2 SYGVKD. CDR3 length: 17 amino acids. The CDR3 sequence: CAISGGEGAVSTDTQYF. The CDR3 region has the DNA TGTGCCATCAGTGGTGGGGAGGGAGCGGTTAGCACAGATACGCAGTATTTT.

This clone has only one observation. The chain has TRBV11-1 and TRBJ1-4, with 8 positions matching TRBD1. Germline V gene sequence: CDR1 SGHAT, CDR2 FQDESV (reference sequence). Losses at the gene ends were 5 bases for V and 4 bases for J; bases not matched to a gene: 3. This CDR3 region has 14 residues. The CDR3 region is CASSRTGLNEKLFF. CDR3 nucleotides: TGTGCCAGCAGCCGGACAGGGCTTAATGAAAAACTGTTTTTT.

The chain couples TRBV28 to TRBJ1-4, with TRBD1 as a possible D gene (6 bases). CDR1 and CDR2 (germline): MDHEN, SYDVKM. The CDR3 covers 14 residues. V was clipped by 6 bases and J by 5 bases, with 13 bases between them. The CDR3 DNA sequence: TGTGCCAGCAGGGGGACGCAGGGGAATGAAAAACTGTTTTTT. It is translated as CASRGTQGNEKLFF.